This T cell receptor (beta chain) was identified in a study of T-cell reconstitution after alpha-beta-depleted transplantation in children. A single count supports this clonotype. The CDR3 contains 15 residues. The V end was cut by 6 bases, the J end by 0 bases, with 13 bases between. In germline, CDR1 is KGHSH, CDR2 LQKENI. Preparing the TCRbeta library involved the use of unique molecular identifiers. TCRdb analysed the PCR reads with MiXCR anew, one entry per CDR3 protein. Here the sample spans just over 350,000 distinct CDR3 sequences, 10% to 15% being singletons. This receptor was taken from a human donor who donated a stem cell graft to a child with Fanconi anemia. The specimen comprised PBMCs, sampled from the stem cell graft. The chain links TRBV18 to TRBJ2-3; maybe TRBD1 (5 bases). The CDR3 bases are TGTGCCAGCTCTGCCGACAGAACTAGCACAGATACGCAGTATTTT. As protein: CASSADRTSTDTQYF. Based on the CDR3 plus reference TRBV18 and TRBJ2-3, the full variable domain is NAGVMQNPRHLVRRRGQEARLRCSPMKGHSHVYWYRQLPEEGLKFMVYLQKENIIDESGMPKERFSAEFPKEGPSILRIQQVVRGDSAAYFCASSADRTSTDTQYFGPGTRLTVL.